This TCR beta chain was captured by sequencing in a study of T cell responses to AZD1222 COVID-19 vaccine. Study-level information: Second-dose intervals of approximately 4 or approximately 12 weeks were pooled. Notes on the study in general: Donors, mostly white British, included more females; clonal diversity was possibly underestimated. Among vaccine-associated CD4 TCRs, coverage spanned spike, with dominance at 160-218 and 743-854.

Concerning this clone: Its antigen is currently unknown. Mismatch with germline at one junction end may stem from a read error.

The assay was immunoSEQ multiplex PCR, and TCRdb's table has in-frame clones only and misses some. The data show approximately 70,000 clones, 82% seen once. The receptor was derived from an adult in good health. The specimen comprised peripheral blood, sampled on day 0 of AZD1222 vaccination.

CDR3 sequence (DNA): TGTGCTAGCAGCTTAGATCGGGACGGAGGAAACACCATATATTTT. Its translation is CASSLDRDGGNTIYF. This chain uses TRBV7-7 with TRBJ1-3, with D possibly matching TRBD1 (5 bases). Germline-derived CDR1 and CDR2 are SSHAT and FNYEAQ (reference sequence). The CDR3 has 15 amino acids. The full variable domain, its missing parts supplied by reference TRBV7-7 and TRBJ1-3, is GAGVSQSPRYKVTKRGQDVTLRCDPISSHATLYWYQQALGQGPEFLTYFNYEAQPDKSGLPSDRFSAERPEGSISTLTIQRTEQRDSAMYRCASSLDRDGGNTIYFGEGSWLTVV.